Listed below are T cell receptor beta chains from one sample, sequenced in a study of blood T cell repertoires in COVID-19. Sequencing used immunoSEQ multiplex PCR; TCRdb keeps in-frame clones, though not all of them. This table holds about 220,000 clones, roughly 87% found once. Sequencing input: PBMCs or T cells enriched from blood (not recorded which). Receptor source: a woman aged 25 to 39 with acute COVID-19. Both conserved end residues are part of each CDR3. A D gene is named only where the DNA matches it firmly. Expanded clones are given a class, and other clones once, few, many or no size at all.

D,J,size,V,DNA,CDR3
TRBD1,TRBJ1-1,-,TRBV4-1,TGCGCCAGCAGCCACCGACAGGGGGCGAGGACTGAAGCTTTCTTT,CASSHRQGARTEAFF
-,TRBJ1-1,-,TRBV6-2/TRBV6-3,TGTGCCAGCAGTTACAGGGCAGGGCGGAGGAACACTGAAGCTTTCTTT,CASSYRAGRRNTEAFF
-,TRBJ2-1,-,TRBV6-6,TGTGCCACCCTGTACAATGAGCAGTTCTTC,CATLYNEQFF
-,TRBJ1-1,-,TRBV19,TGTGCCAGCCACGCTTGGGGCAGGGTTGGAGCTTTCTTT,CASHAWGRVGAFF
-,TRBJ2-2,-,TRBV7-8,TGTGCCAGCAGCCATACGGGGAACACCGGGGAGCTGTTTTTT,CASSHTGNTGELFF
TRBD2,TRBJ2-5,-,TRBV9,TGTGCCAGCAGCGGCCCTAGCGGGGGGATACAAGAGACCCAGTACTTC,CASSGPSGGIQETQYF
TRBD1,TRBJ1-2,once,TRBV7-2,TGTGCCAGCAGCTTAGGGGACAGGATCTATGGCTACACCTTC,CASSLGDRIYGYTF
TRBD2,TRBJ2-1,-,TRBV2,TGTGCCAGTCAAAGTCAAACTAGCGGGGGGTTGTATGAGCAGTTCTTC,CASQSQTSGGLYEQFF
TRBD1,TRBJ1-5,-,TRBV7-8,TGTGCCAGCAGCTTTTCAGGACAGGGAGGCAATCAGCCCCAGCATTTT,CASSFSGQGGNQPQHF
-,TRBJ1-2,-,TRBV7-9,TGTGCCAGCAGCACTCCCCAAGGGGGAGTTTGGTATGGCTACACCTTC,CASSTPQGGVWYGYTF
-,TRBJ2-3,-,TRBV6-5,TGTGCCAGCAGTTACGCCAGGACTAGCACAGATACGCAGTATTTT,CASSYARTSTDTQYF
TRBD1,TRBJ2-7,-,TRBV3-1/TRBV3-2,TGTGCCAGCAGCGCCGGGACAGGGGGGTCCTACGAGCAGTACTTC,CASSAGTGGSYEQYF
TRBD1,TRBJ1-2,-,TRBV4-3,TGCGCCAGCAGCCAAGTCGGGACAGACTATGGCTACACCTTC,CASSQVGTDYGYTF
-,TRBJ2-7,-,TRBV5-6,TGTGCCAGCGGTCAGGGGAGCTACGAGCAGTACTTC,CASGQGSYEQYF
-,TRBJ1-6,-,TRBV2,TGTGCCAGCGCCCCCCGGGATTATTCACCCCTCCACTTT,CASAPRDYSPLHF
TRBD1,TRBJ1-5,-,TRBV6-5,TGTGCCAGCAGCCCGGGACAGGGTAGAGGTCAGCCCCAGCATTTT,CASSPGQGRGQPQHF
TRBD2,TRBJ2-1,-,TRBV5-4,TGTGCCAGCAGCTTTGTAGCGGGGGCTTATAATGAGCAGTTCTTC,CASSFVAGAYNEQFF
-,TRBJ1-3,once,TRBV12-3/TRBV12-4,TGTGCCAGCAGTCCTACTGGGGCAAACACCATATATTTT,CASSPTGANTIYF
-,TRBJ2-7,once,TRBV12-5,TGTGCTAGTGGTTTGGGAACAGGGGCGGGAATCTACGAGCAGTACTTC,CASGLGTGAGIYEQYF
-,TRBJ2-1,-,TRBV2,TGTGCCAGCAGTATCCGGCAGGGGGGATACAATGAGCAGTTCTTC,CASSIRQGGYNEQFF
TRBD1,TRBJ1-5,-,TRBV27,TGTGCCAGCAGTTTGGGACAGGGTGATCAGCCCCAGCATTTT,CASSLGQGDQPQHF
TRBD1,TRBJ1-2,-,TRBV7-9,TGTGCCAGCAAGGGACAGAACTATGGCTACACCTTC,CASKGQNYGYTF
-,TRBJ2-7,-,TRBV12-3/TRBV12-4,TGTGCCAGCAGTCCCCAGGGTAAGCAGTACTTC,CASSPQGKQYF
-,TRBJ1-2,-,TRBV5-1,TGCGCCAGCAGCGCCGAAGGTCGGACATATAACTATGGCTACACCTTC,CASSAEGRTYNYGYTF
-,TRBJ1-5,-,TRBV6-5,TGTGCCAGCATAAGACAGCCTTATAGCAATCAGCCCCAGCATTTT,CASIRQPYSNQPQHF
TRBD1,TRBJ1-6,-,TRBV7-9,TGTGCCAGCAGCCCCTGGCGGACAGGTGGTAATTCACCCCTCCACTTT,CASSPWRTGGNSPLHF
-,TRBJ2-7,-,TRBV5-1,TGCGCCAGCAGCTTGGCAGGGCTAGGGCTCTACGAGCAGTACTTC,CASSLAGLGLYEQYF
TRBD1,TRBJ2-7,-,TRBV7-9,TGTGCCAGCAGCCTCAGGGGGCCCCACGAGCAGTACTTC,CASSLRGPHEQYF
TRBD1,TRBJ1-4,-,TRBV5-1,TGCGCCAGCAGCTTGGTGGGACAGAGAAATGAAAAACTGTTTTTT,CASSLVGQRNEKLFF
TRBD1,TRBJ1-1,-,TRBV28,TGTGCCAGCAGTTCCAACGGACAGGGCTGGGCTTTCTTT,CASSSNGQGWAFF
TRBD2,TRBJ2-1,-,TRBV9,TGTGCCAGCAGCGTAGCGGGAATAGCGGGGGCTAACAATGAGCAGTTCTTC,CASSVAGIAGANNEQFF
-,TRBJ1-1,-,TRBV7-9,TGTGCCAGCAGCTCCACAGGGCTTGAAGCTTTCTTT,CASSSTGLEAFF
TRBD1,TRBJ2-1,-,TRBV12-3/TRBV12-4,TGTGCCAGCAGTTGGGGACAGGGAGGGAAGTTCTTC,CASSWGQGGKFF
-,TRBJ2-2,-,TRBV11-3,TGTGCCAGCAGCCCCCGTGGCGGCGACACCGGGGAGCTGTTTTTT,CASSPRGGDTGELFF
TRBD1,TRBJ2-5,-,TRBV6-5,TGTGCCAGCAGTTACGAGGGACAGGGTATCCAAGAGACCCAGTACTTC,CASSYEGQGIQETQYF
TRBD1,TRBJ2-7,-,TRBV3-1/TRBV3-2,TGTGCCAGCAGACTCTCCGCCCAGGGGGCCGTCTACGAGCAGTACTTC,CASRLSAQGAVYEQYF
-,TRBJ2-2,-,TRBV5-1,TGCGCCAGCAGCTTAAGAGTTACCGGGGAGCTGTTTTTT,CASSLRVTGELFF
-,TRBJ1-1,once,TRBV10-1,TGCGCCAGCAGTGGAACAGGGAGAACTGAAGCTTTCTTT,CASSGTGRTEAFF
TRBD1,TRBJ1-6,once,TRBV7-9,TGTGCCAGCAGCTTATGGACAGGCACGAGCTCCTATAATTCACCCCTCCACTTT,CASSLWTGTSSYNSPLHF
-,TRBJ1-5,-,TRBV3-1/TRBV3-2,TGTGCCAGCAGCCAAGATAGAGGACCCCAGCATTTT,CASSQDRGPQHF
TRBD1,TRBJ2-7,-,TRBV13,TGTGCCAGCAGCTCCAGACAGGGAACCTACGAGCAGTACTTC,CASSSRQGTYEQYF
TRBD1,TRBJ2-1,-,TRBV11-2,TGTGCCAGCAGCATCCGACAGGGACCGTTCTTC,CASSIRQGPFF
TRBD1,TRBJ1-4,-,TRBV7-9,TGTGCCAGCAGCTTAGGCAGGGGGCTCAGTAGTGAAAAACTGTTTTTT,CASSLGRGLSSEKLFF
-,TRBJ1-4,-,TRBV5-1,TGCGCCAGCAGCTTGGGGACAGCTAATGAAAAACTGTTTTTT,CASSLGTANEKLFF
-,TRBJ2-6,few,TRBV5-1,TGCGCCAGCAGCGCCCGACTGGCAGACTCTGGGGCCAACGTCCTGACTTTC,CASSARLADSGANVLTF
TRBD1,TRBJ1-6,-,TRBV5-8,TGTGCCAGCAGCTTAGACAGGGGTATTAATTCACCCCTCCACTTT,CASSLDRGINSPLHF
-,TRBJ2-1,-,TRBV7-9,TGTGCCAGCAGCTTAACAGGCTCTAGGAATGAGCAGTTCTTC,CASSLTGSRNEQFF
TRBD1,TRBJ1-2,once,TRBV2,TGTGCCAGCAGTGACTCTCCGAGGGGGCGGGGAGGCTACACCTTC,CASSDSPRGRGGYTF
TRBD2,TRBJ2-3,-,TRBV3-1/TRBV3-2,TGTGCCAGCAGCCAAGAAGCGGGGCCAAGCACAGATACGCAGTATTTT,CASSQEAGPSTDTQYF
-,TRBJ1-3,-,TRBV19,TGTGCCAGTAGTATATTCGGCAGAGGATCCTCTGGAAACACCATATATTTT,CASSIFGRGSSGNTIYF
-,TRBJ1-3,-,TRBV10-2,TGCGCCAGCGGGGGACTAAGCTCTGGAAACACCATATATTTT,CASGGLSSGNTIYF
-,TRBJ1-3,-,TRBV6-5,TGTGCCAGCAGTTACTCGAACGCAGGGTATGGAAACACCATATATTTT,CASSYSNAGYGNTIYF
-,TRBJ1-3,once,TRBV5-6,TGTGCCAGCAGCTTGGTCGGTCCTTACTCTGGAAACACCATATATTTT,CASSLVGPYSGNTIYF
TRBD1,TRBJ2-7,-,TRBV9,TGTGCCAGCAGCGTCGACAGGGGCTACGAGCAGTACTTC,CASSVDRGYEQYF
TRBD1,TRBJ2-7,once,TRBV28,TGTGCCAGCAGACTGGGGCCACTAGGGGGCCTCTCCTACGAGCAGTACTTC,CASRLGPLGGLSYEQYF
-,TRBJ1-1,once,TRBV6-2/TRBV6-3,TGTGCCAGCAGTGACACCCTGGAAGCTTTCTTT,CASSDTLEAFF
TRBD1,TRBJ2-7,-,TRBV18,TGTGCCAGCTCACCGGGACAGGGGGACGAGCAGTACTTC,CASSPGQGDEQYF
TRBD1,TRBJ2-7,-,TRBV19,TGTGCCAGTAGTACCCTTCCGGGACAGGGTTCGTACGAGCAGTACTTC,CASSTLPGQGSYEQYF
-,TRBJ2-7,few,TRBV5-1,TGCGCCAGCAGCCTAAGGGGGTCCGGCTACGAGCAGTACTTC,CASSLRGSGYEQYF